A few counts support the clone carrying this T cell receptor beta chain. The CDR3 is made up of 14 amino acids. CDR1 and CDR2 from the germline V gene are MNHEY and SVGAGI. V was shortened by 1 base and J by 15 bases, with 19 bases between the two germline ends. These data belong to a study of T cells after yellow fever vaccination. TCRdb called the 5' RACE reads again in MiXCR, with one record for every CDR3 protein. This table has around 300,000 distinct CDR3 sequences, roughly 4.3% appearing once. The source was PBMCs, collected 15 days after the yellow fever booster vaccination. This chain uses TRBV6-5 with TRBJ1-5, with unresolved D. The clonotype originates from a man aged 18-30 years who received the YFV17D yellow fever vaccine. In DNA form, the CDR3 reads TGTGCCAGCAGTTACTTCCGGAGGACGGGCGGTGGGCATTTT. This encodes CASSYFRRTGGGHF.